This T cell receptor beta chain was identified in a study of STAT5B mutations in CD4+ large granular lymphocyte leukemia. Using immunoSEQ multiplex PCR, the repertoire was profiled, and TCRdb retains in-frame clones only, with some absent. The table shows under 40,000 clones, with approximately 81% occurring only once. The germline V gene has CDR1 MNHNY and CDR2 SVGAGI (reference sequence). V gave up 5 bases and J gave up 5 bases, with 9 bases separating them. The CDR3 sequence is 13 residues long. Concerning this clone itself: Its antigen is not known.

Study-level points and caveats: Top patient clones used TRBV06 genes more often: 8/27 versus 2/35 in controls.

Sample: CD4+ T cells from blood buffy coats. The source is a human donor in good health. The V and J genes are TRBV6-6 and TRBJ2-2; possibly TRBD1 for D (6 bases). CDR3 sequence: CASSPQGTGELFF. The CDR3 DNA sequence: TGTGCCAGCAGTCCACAGGGTACCGGGGAGCTGTTTTTT.